This T cell receptor (beta chain) was sequenced during a study of cytomegalovirus exposure and HLA in healthy donors. The CDR3 loop spans 16 amino acids. CDR1 is ENHRY and CDR2 is SYGVKD in the germline V gene. The trim removed 3 bases at V and 4 bases at J, leaving 7 bases unmatched. General study findings and limits: A classifier reportedly called cytomegalovirus status with high sensitivity and specificity. A later analysis linked a missense variant in DCLRE1C to the trimming of TCR beta V and J genes. Productive rates of about 90% or about 30% were seen for most TCR beta V segments in an earlier analysis.

Regarding this clone: The antigen is not known.

PCR was performed using 60 Vbeta and 13 Jbeta primers. Clones were read by immunoSEQ multiplex PCR, and TCRdb kept only the in-frame ones, dropping some. The repertoire holds hundreds of thousands of clones, with 82% as singletons. This TCR came from a woman in her forties in good health and CMV-seronegative. Sequences were obtained from PBMCs. The chain employs TRBV10-3 and TRBJ2-1; TRBD2 aligns across 9 bases. The CDR3: CAISESVAGAYNEQFF. The CDR3 DNA is TGTGCCATCAGTGAATCTGTAGCGGGGGCGTACAATGAGCAGTTCTTC.